This T cell receptor (beta chain) emerged from a study of blood T cell repertoires in COVID-19. This clone has a single count. Assay used: immunoSEQ multiplex PCR; TCRdb lists only in-frame clones, some missing. Of a few hundred thousand clones in the sample, roughly 90% were seen once. Trimming removed 4 bases from V and 4 bases from J; junction bases left unmatched: 12. Germline V gene lookup returns CDR1 SGHRS and CDR2 YFSETQ. The CDR3 loop spans 16 amino acids. This receptor was taken from a woman between 45 and 65 years old with acute or convalescent COVID-19. Sequencing was done on a sample of peripheral blood. The chain carries TRBV5-1 and TRBJ2-5; 8 nucleotides align to TRBD2. The DNA of the CDR3 is TGCGCCAGCAGCCTGCTACCGGGACTAGTGAGAGAGACCCAGTACTTC. The encoded protein is CASSLLPGLVRETQYF.